The 30 T cell receptor beta chains below come from one sample, sequenced in a study of blood T cells in healthy people across ages (dated by TCRdb to between 2014 and 2017). The library was made by 5' RACE. The instrument given in TCRdb is Illumina HiSeq 2500. A second 7 to 11 cycle PCR used a sample-barcoded 5' primer and a J-beta primer mix. TCRdb's own reprocessing of the public reads used fastp at Q25 and MiXCR and kept productive beta chains. Rows merge per CDR3 protein into single entries with the most common DNA and genes. A total of approximately 810,000 distinct CDR3 sequences appear in this sample, about 34% of them only once. About an eighth of the sample comes from the top ten. The source material was blood. Receptor source: a man between 18 and 35 years old in good health.

This clonotype was counted between two and nine times. The CDR3 is CASSLRGMGQGTNYGYTF. The CDR3 DNA sequence: TGCGCCAGCAGCTTGAGAGGGATGGGACAAGGTACTAACTATGGCTACACCTTC. The chain links TRBV5-1 to TRBJ1-2, with D possibly being TRBD1 (6 bases). V lost 1 base to trimming and J lost 0 bases, with 19 bases between them. The CDR3 runs to 18 residues. The germline gives CDR1 SGHRS, CDR2 YFSETQ.

The chain links TRBV6-2 or TRBV6-3 to TRBJ2-1; no reliable D call. The V end was cut by 6 bases, the J end by 2 bases, with 17 bases between. The CDR3 runs to 16 residues. Germline CDR1 is MNHEY and CDR2 is SVGEGT. The CDR3 bases are TGTGCCAGCAGCCACCGCCTGGGTGCTCCCTACAATGAGCAGTTCTTC. Its translation: CASSHRLGAPYNEQFF.

The V gene is TRBV7-2, the J gene TRBJ2-4; 9 bases are shared with TRBD2. In germline, CDR1 is SGHTA, CDR2 FQGNSA. V was pared by 6 bases and J by 9 bases, with 24 bases of the junction left unmatched. The CDR3 contains 19 residues. CDR3 nucleotides: TGTGCCAGCAGTTATCGCCCAGCGGGGGGCCCTACCCCAAGGGGCATTCAGTACTTC. Amino acids: CASSYRPAGGPTPRGIQYF.

In the case of this clonotype: A junction end diverges from the germline sequence, so it may reflect a read error. J is TRBJ1-6 and V is TRBV7-6; D gene ambiguous. CDR1 is SGHVS, CDR2 FNYEAQ, per germline. The CDR3 has 14 residues. CDR3 in DNA: TGTGCCAGCAGCTTAGGTAGAAACGGTTCACCCCCCCACTTT. Its translation: CASSLGRNGSPPHF.

The chain recombines TRBV7-9 with TRBJ2-5; a possible D gene is TRBD2 (6 bases). The germline V gene encodes CDR1 SEHNR and CDR2 FQNEAQ (reference sequence). This CDR3 is built from 14 residues. Trimming pared 6 bases from V and 2 bases from J, leaving 13 bases between. The CDR3, as DNA: TGTGCCAGCAGTTCCGGGGGTACTCAAGAGACCCAGTACTTC. Protein product: CASSSGGTQETQYF.

The gene calls are TRBV27 and TRBJ1-6, with unresolved D. V dropped 2 bases and J dropped 6 bases, with 14 bases sitting between them. Germline V gives CDR1 MNHEY, CDR2 SMNVEV (reference sequence). This CDR3 has 16 residues. The CDR3 region is CASSLGGPSRNSPLHF. In nucleotides, the CDR3 is TGTGCCAGCAGTTTAGGCGGGCCGAGTCGTAATTCACCCCTCCACTTT.

The sample holds one count of this clonotype. One end of the junction does not line up with germline, which may come from a read error. The chain has TRBV19 and TRBJ2-1, with 9 bases aligning to TRBD1. The CDR3 totals 14 residues. Germline V gene lookup returns CDR1 LNHDA and CDR2 SQIVND (reference sequence). CDR3 in amino acids: CASSSGQGDPELFF. The CDR3 nucleotides are TGTGCCAGTAGTTCGGGACAGGGAGATCCTGAGCTGTTCTTC.

A remark on this clonotype: One base away lies a much larger clone, so this may be a sequencing read error. This sequence joins TRBV10-3 and TRBJ2-5; TRBD1 matches 10 bases. The end of the DNA is better explained by TRBJ2-7, so the J call may be wrong. The CDR3 covers 14 residues. Germline loops: CDR1 ENHRY, CDR2 SYGVKD. CDR3 loop: CAISRDRGSHEQYF. The CDR3 bases are TGTGCCATCAGCCGGGACAGGGGTTCTCACGAGCAGTACTTC.

CDR3 region: CASSQDTVGEGSYNEQYF. In nucleotides, the CDR3 is TGCGCCAGCAGCCAAGATACGGTGGGGGAAGGGTCCTACAATGAGCAGTACTTC. The V call is TRBV4-1, the J call TRBJ2-1; D possibly uses TRBD1 or TRBD2 (5 bases each). The J call is doubtful: the DNA matches TRBJ2-7 better. Germline CDR1 and CDR2: MGHRA and YSYEKL. The CDR3 sequence is 18 residues long.

A remark on this clonotype: A much larger clonotype is one base distant, so this may be a read error. The chain employs TRBV7-2 and TRBJ1-2, with 7 bases matching TRBD1. The length of the CDR3 is 15 residues. Germline V gene lookup returns CDR1 SGHTA and CDR2 FQGNSA. The V and J ends lost 3 bases and 0 bases, in that order; junction bases with no gene match: 4. CDR3 nucleotide sequence: TGTGCCAGCAGCTTGGGGGACAGAGCTAACTATGGCTACACCTTC. Residues: CASSLGDRANYGYTF.

This chain joins TRBV12-3 or TRBV12-4 and TRBJ2-3; D uncertain. This CDR3 has 19 residues. V lost 1 base and J 5 bases, leaving 25 bases between the germline ends. CDR3 in amino acids: CASSLGGERVSRVVDTQYF. The CDR3 coding sequence is TGTGCCAGCAGTTTAGGAGGAGAACGGGTATCAAGGGTAGTAGATACGCAGTATTTT.

CDR3 in DNA: TGCAGTGCTAGAGAATTTAGGGAGGCTGAAGCTTTCTTT. This sequence encodes CSAREFREAEAFF. The chain has TRBV20-1 and TRBJ1-1, with D unclear. Trimming took off 0 bases at V and 6 bases at J, with 11 bases between the two ends. Per the germline V gene, CDR1 is DFQATT and CDR2 is SNEGSKA (reference sequence). The CDR3 totals 13 residues.

The chain couples TRBV30 to TRBJ2-5, with 8 bases matching TRBD2. V shed 3 bases and J 11 bases; nucleotides not matched to a gene: 5. The CDR3 has 11 residues. In germline, CDR1 is GTSNPN, CDR2 SVGIG (reference sequence). Here the CDR3 reads CAWSNRGGQYF. As DNA, the CDR3 is TGTGCCTGGAGCAACCGGGGGGGGCAGTACTTC. Full variable domain (rest looked up from reference TRBV30 and TRBJ2-5): SQTIHQWPATLVQPVGSPLSLECTVEGTSNPNLYWYRQAAGRGLQLLFYSVGIGQISSEVPQNLSASRPQDRQFILSSKKLLLSDSGFYLCAWSNRGGQYFGPGTRLLVL.

There are a few counts of this clonotype. CDR3 coding DNA: TGCGCCAGCAGCCAAGTAGCACGGCGGATGAACACTGAAGCTTTCTTT. It translates to CASSQVARRMNTEAFF. This rearrangement joins TRBV4-3 to TRBJ1-1, with D hard to call. Trimming removed 1 base at V and 0 bases at J, with 12 bases between. Germline V CDR1 and CDR2: LGHNA, YSLEER. The CDR3 runs to 16 residues.

Only a few counts were recorded for this clonotype. J is TRBJ2-5 and V is TRBV7-3, with 8 bases that match TRBD2. The germline V gene has CDR1 SGHTA and CDR2 FQGTGA. J gave up 4 bases and V 2 bases, and 9 bases lay outside the gene matches. This CDR3 is built from 16 residues. The DNA of the CDR3 is TGTGCCAGCAGCTTAGAAGTTAGCGGGGCTTCAGAGACCCAGTACTTC. Amino acids: CASSLEVSGASETQYF.

The genes are TRBV12-3 or TRBV12-4 and TRBJ2-7; D possibly uses TRBD1 or TRBD2 (5 bases each). V lost 6 bases to trimming and J lost 4 bases, with 13 bases between them. The CDR3 consists of 13 residues. The chain's CDR3 is CASSRDASYEQYF. CDR3 nucleotides: TGTGCCAGCAGCCGGGACGCATCTTACGAGCAGTACTTC.

The chain is built from TRBV12-3 or TRBV12-4 and TRBJ2-1; 11 bases are a match to TRBD2. V lost 4 bases to trimming and J lost 10 bases; unmatched junction nucleotides: 6. This CDR3 has 14 residues. The CDR3 sequence: CASSSFGTSGEQFF. In nucleotides, the CDR3 is TGTGCCAGCAGTTCTTTCGGGACTAGCGGCGAGCAGTTCTTC.

This clonotype was seen a handful of times. V is TRBV4-3 and J is TRBJ1-1, with TRBD1 as a possible D gene (5 bases). Germline lookup yields CDR1 LGHNA and CDR2 YSLEER. The germline V and J ends were trimmed by 0 bases and 0 bases, with 17 bases remaining between them. The CDR3 spans 18 residues. The CDR3 reads CASSQEFGGGGVNTEAFF. CDR3 DNA: TGCGCCAGCAGCCAAGAATTTGGGGGTGGAGGGGTGAACACTGAAGCTTTCTTT.

This clonotype was counted only a few times. The chain is built from TRBV7-9 and TRBJ2-1; 8 positions match TRBD1. The junction had 5 bases not matched to a gene; V was cut back by 1 base and J by 9 bases. The CDR3 totals 14 residues. Germline loops: CDR1 SEHNR, CDR2 FQNEAQ (reference sequence). The CDR3 here is CASSLETGVTEQFF. DNA of the CDR3: TGTGCCAGCAGCTTAGAGACAGGGGTGACTGAGCAGTTCTTC.

The chain has TRBV7-2 and TRBJ1-2, with no clear D. V gave up 3 bases and J gave up 8 bases, with 10 bases separating them. This CDR3 region has 12 residues. Germline V gene lookup returns CDR1 SGHTA and CDR2 FQGNSA. CDR3 amino acids: CASSLVEAGYTF. The DNA for the CDR3 is TGTGCCAGCAGCTTGGTCGAGGCGGGCTACACCTTC.

This clonotype was observed a few times. The chain uses TRBV5-5 and TRBJ2-5, with D possibly being TRBD1 (6 bases). Germline values: CDR1 SGHKS, CDR2 YYEKEE (reference sequence). The germline V and J ends were trimmed by 0 bases and 1 base, with 10 bases remaining between them. The CDR3 consists of 15 residues. CDR3 nucleotide sequence: TGTGCCAGCAGCTTGGGACAGGACCTCCAAGAGACCCAGTACTTC. Translating gives CASSLGQDLQETQYF.

J is TRBJ2-5 and V is TRBV6-6, with D unresolved. Between the trimmed V and J ends, which lost 2 bases and 5 bases, there was a span of 18 bases. CDR3 length: 16 amino acids. The germline V gene encodes CDR1 MNHNY and CDR2 SVGAGI (reference sequence). The CDR3 protein is CASSYKGGSFHETQYF. The DNA of the CDR3 is TGTGCCAGCAGTTACAAGGGCGGATCTTTCCATGAGACCCAGTACTTC.

This clonotype was observed a few times. The CDR3 here is CASSQVGRGYTEAFF. In DNA form, the CDR3 reads TGCGCCAGCAGCCAAGTCGGACGGGGGTACACTGAAGCTTTCTTT. The chain recombines TRBV4-1 with TRBJ1-1; weak D call: TRBD1 (5 bases). Germline lookup yields CDR1 MGHRA and CDR2 YSYEKL. The CDR3 is made up of 15 amino acids. V shed 1 base and J shed 3 bases, with 12 bases lying between them.

The chain is built from TRBV4-2 and TRBJ1-3; D possibly corresponds to TRBD1 (5 bases). This CDR3 has 16 amino acids. Germline assignment: CDR1 LGHNA and CDR2 YNFKEQ. V lost 4 bases and J lost 1, with 14 bases in between. CDR3 residues: CASSLSYQGSGNTIYF. The CDR3 DNA reads TGTGCCAGCAGCCTTAGCTATCAGGGTTCTGGAAACACCATATATTTT.

The chain has TRBV6-2 or TRBV6-3 and TRBJ2-1; 10 nucleotides agree with TRBD1. The tail of the sequence fits TRBJ2-7 better, so the J call may be wrong. The CDR3 has 16 amino acids. Germline CDR1 MNHEY, CDR2 SVGEGT. DNA of the CDR3: TGTGCCAGCAGTTACTCGAAGGGACAGGGGTACAATGAGCAGTACTTC. Amino acids: CASSYSKGQGYNEQYF.

As concerns this clonotype: A read error may produce the germline difference seen at one junction end. The chain uses TRBV7-7 and TRBJ2-7; D not certain. The DNA end lines up better with TRBJ2-5; the J call may be wrong. The CDR3 spans 13 residues. CDR1 is SSHAT, CDR2 FNYEAQ, per germline (reference sequence). The CDR3 sequence: CASSLADGETQYF. For the CDR3, the DNA is TGTGCTAGCAGCTTAGCCGACGGAGAGACCCAGTACTTC.

Concerning this clonotype: A much larger clone sits a single nucleotide away, making a read error possible. The rearrangement uses TRBV5-1 and TRBJ2-7; D may be TRBD1 (5 bases). The V gene's germline CDR1 is SGHRS and CDR2 YFSETQ. The CDR3 has 13 residues. CDR3 sequence: CVSSLDNSYEQYF. CDR3 in DNA: TGCGTCAGCAGCTTGGACAACTCCTACGAGCAGTACTTC.

This clonotype has just a few counts. This chain links TRBV20-1 with TRBJ1-6, with D possibly matching TRBD1 (5 bases). From germline, CDR1 is DFQATT and CDR2 SNEGSKA (reference sequence). CDR3 size: 13 residues. V lost 3 bases, J lost 8 bases, and 11 bases lay in between. This chain's CDR3 is CSASLGRDSPLHF. DNA of the CDR3: TGCAGTGCTAGTTTAGGCAGGGATTCACCCCTCCACTTT.

V is TRBV7-9 and J is TRBJ2-3; TRBD1 agrees at 10 bases. Germline V CDR1 and CDR2: SEHNR, FQNEAQ (reference sequence). CDR3 length equals 15 residues. V lost 5 bases, J lost 4 bases, and 6 bases stayed unmatched. CDR3 loop: CASSDDRGLSDTQYF. DNA for the CDR3: TGTGCCAGCAGCGACGACAGGGGGCTATCAGATACGCAGTATTTT.

The genes are TRBV7-2 and TRBJ1-1, with a weak D call TRBD1 (5 bases). V was trimmed by 3 bases and J by 4 bases, leaving 15 bases between them. CDR3 length: 15 amino acids. Germline lookup yields CDR1 SGHTA and CDR2 FQGNSA. Here the CDR3 DNA reads TGTGCCAGCAGCTTCGGGGCGTCGTGGGTCACTGAAGCTTTCTTT. Translating gives CASSFGASWVTEAFF.